This T cell receptor (beta chain) was recorded in a study of shared clonotypes between healthy human individuals. The repertoire was sequenced with immunoSEQ multiplex PCR; TCRdb's copy has only in-frame clones and lacks some. In the table there are around 120,000 clones, around 64% of which are singletons. The ends were cut back, 4 bases at V and 7 bases at J, with 8 bases in the middle. The germline gives CDR1 SGHAT, CDR2 FQNNGV. The CDR3 totals 11 residues. There are a few counts of this clone. The clonotype originates from a woman aged 30 to 39 in good health. The rearrangement joins TRBV11-2 to TRBJ2-7; D remains unclear. Sample: memory CD8+ T cells sorted from blood. The sample's subset: CD45RO+ cells pooled with CCR7-negative TemRA cells. CDR3 sequence reads: CASSSQLEQYF. The CDR3 DNA reads TGTGCCAGCAGCTCACAGTTAGAGCAGTACTTC.